This TCR beta chain was documented in a study of glioma-infiltrating T cells after dendritic cell vaccination. General study points: No direct clonality-survival link was found; a diverse polyclonal response may matter.

Measured with immunoSEQ multiplex PCR; TCRdb has only the in-frame clones, and not every one. The data contain about 24,000 clones, about 90% of them singletons. This CDR3 has 16 amino acids. V gave up 5 bases and J gave up 0 bases; unmatched junction bases: 9. Germline V lookup: CDR1 MNHEY, CDR2 SMNVEV (reference sequence). The time point: after dendritic cell vaccination, including at tumor progression/relapse. As to this clone: Its antigen is not identified.

The chain carries TRBV27 and TRBJ1-1; TRBD1 aligns across 7 bases. The sequence derives from a human donor with glioblastoma. The sequences come from blood, collected after dendritic cell vaccination. CDR3 protein: CASSPPIQGMNTEAFF. DNA of the CDR3: TGTGCCAGCAGTCCCCCCATACAGGGGATGAACACTGAAGCTTTCTTT.